This TCR beta chain is drawn from a study of OX40 agonist ivuxolimab in advanced cancers. V shed 6 bases and J shed 0 bases, with 9 bases lying between them. This CDR3 is 14 amino acids long. Germline lookup yields CDR1 MNHNS and CDR2 SASEGT. Clones were read by immunoSEQ multiplex PCR, and TCRdb kept only the in-frame ones, dropping some. The sample lists roughly 56,000 clones; 89% were seen once. The clonotype was recovered from an adult with an advanced solid tumor such as melanoma, head and neck, liver or kidney cancer. The starting material was CD4+ or CD8+ T cells sorted from blood, obtained in a trial of the OX40 agonist ivuxolimab. The chain recombines TRBV6-1 with TRBJ1-5; D is ambiguous. The CDR3 loop reads CASRLDYSNQPQHF. The CDR3 coding sequence is TGTGCCAGCAGGCTGGATTATAGCAATCAGCCCCAGCATTTT.